The clone carrying this TCR beta chain was seen only a few times. The antigen is unknown. The data were taken from a study of blood T cells in healthy people across ages. The authors ran a second PCR of 7 to 11 cycles using a sample-barcoded 5' primer and a J-beta primer mix. TCRdb re-derived calls from the 5' RACE reads in MiXCR, one entry per CDR3 protein. The sample lists about 1.6 million distinct CDR3 sequences; almost 35% were seen once. Every donor contributed around 10 milliliters of peripheral blood by blood draw. Study outcomes and limitations: The percentage of naive T cells correlated strongly with TCR beta diversity. Per-million-T-cell TCR beta diversity fell roughly linearly with age.

V dropped 3 bases and J dropped 6 bases, with 15 bases sitting between them. Per germline, CDR1 SNHLY and CDR2 FYNNEI. This CDR3 has 15 residues. The sequencing input was blood. The V and J genes are TRBV2 and TRBJ1-5; D is undetermined. The clonotype originates from a woman in her thirties in good health. The CDR3 reads CASSEVPTPAQPQHF. DNA for the CDR3: TGTGCCAGCAGTGAGGTGCCTACCCCGGCTCAGCCCCAGCATTTT. Together with reference TRBV2 and TRBJ1-5, the CDR3 gives the full variable domain: EPEVTQTPSHQVTQMGQEVILRCVPISNHLYFYWYRQILGQKVEFLVSFYNNEISEKSEIFDDQFSVERPDGSNFTLKIRSTKLEDSAMYFCASSEVPTPAQPQHFGDGTRLSIL.